This TCR beta chain was identified during a study of post-analysis software for immune sequencing data. Overall study context: Recorded disease courses covered relapsing-remitting, secondary progressive and progressive-relapsing multiple sclerosis. Some patients had no subtype annotation. Notes on the study in general: Multiple sclerosis patients showed significantly lower normalized Chao1 diversity than controls did. Five TRBV segments, including TRBV5-6, TRBV5-1 and TRBV20-1, were more frequent in patients than controls.

CDR3 length equals 15 residues. Unique molecular identifiers were built into the TCR beta cDNA libraries. TCRdb fed the PCR reads into MiXCR, producing one record per CDR3 protein. The sample has around 200,000 distinct CDR3 sequences, 29% seen once. This clonotype was seen at least ten times. Antigen unknown. The junction differs from germline at one of its ends, possibly a read error. This clonotype was sampled from a girl under 18 with multiple sclerosis. The chain couples TRBV12-3 or TRBV12-4 to TRBJ1-5; 8 nucleotides align to TRBD1. Sequencing input: blood. The CDR3 coding sequence is TGCGCCAGCAGCTTGGAGACAGGGGGCAATCAGCCCCAGCATTTT. This gives the protein CASSLETGGNQPQHF.